This T cell receptor beta chain was documented in a study of blood T cell repertoires in COVID-19. Looked up from germline, CDR1 is LNHDA and CDR2 is SQIVND (reference sequence). The CDR3 extends over 15 amino acids. The V gene end was trimmed by 4 bases and the J gene end by 3 bases; junction bases not matched to a gene: 4. The method was immunoSEQ multiplex PCR; TCRdb's version includes in-frame clones alone and lacks a portion of them. The top ten hold about 25% of the sample, which has 150,000 to 200,000 clones, around 79% seen once. The rearrangement uses TRBV19 and TRBJ2-3, with TRBD2 matching 10 bases. This receptor was identified in a woman aged 70-85 years with acute or convalescent COVID-19. The material sequenced was peripheral blood. The DNA of the CDR3 is TGTGCCAGTAGTAAACGGACTAGCGGAACAGATACGCAGTATTTT. Protein product: CASSKRTSGTDTQYF. The full variable domain, with the rest looked up from reference TRBV19 and TRBJ2-3, is DGGITQSPKYLFRKEGQNVTLSCEQNLNHDAMYWYRQDPGQGLRLIYYSQIVNDFQKGDIAEGYSVSREKKESFPLTVTSAQKNPTAFYLCASSKRTSGTDTQYFGPGTRLTVL.